This T cell receptor beta chain is from a study of cytomegalovirus exposure and HLA in healthy donors. Germline values: CDR1 KGHSH, CDR2 LQKENI. V lost 3 bases and J lost 1, with 15 bases in between. CDR3 length: 16 residues. The PCR employed 60 Vbeta primers together with 13 Jbeta primers. Sequencing used immunoSEQ multiplex PCR; TCRdb keeps in-frame clones, though not all of them. The profile covers about 180,000 clones, with around four fifths appearing a single time and roughly 1.5% taken by the ten largest. The specimen was PBMCs. This TCR was recovered from a man between 18 and 29 years old in good health and CMV-seronegative. V usage is TRBV18 and J usage is TRBJ1-1; D unresolved. The CDR3 nucleotides are TGTGCCAGCTCACCCCCCGGGTTGGTGAGGAACACTGAAGCTTTCTTT. Translated: CASSPPGLVRNTEAFF.